The T cell receptor (beta chain) under discussion was sequenced for a study of blood T cell repertoires in COVID-19. In the study overall: There were acute and convalescent COVID-19 samples, and they came from the United States, Italy and Spain. In each case, the material was cDNA or gDNA derived from T cells, B-cell-depleted T cells, or PBMCs.

In the source study's methods: Estimated nucleated cell counts came from reference gene primer amplification. This table comes from immunoSEQ multiplex PCR, and its TCRdb copy is limited to in-frame clones, with some not included. The V and J calls and clone size come from that table; D and trimming were worked out from the DNA. The table has approximately 90,000 clones, 85% seen once. The CDR3 totals 15 residues. The V end lost 3 bases, the J end lost 5 bases, and 16 bases lay between the germline ends. Per the germline V gene, CDR1 is SEHNR and CDR2 is FQNEAQ (reference sequence). This clone was observed once.

The clonotype was recovered from a man aged 45-65 years with acute or convalescent COVID-19. This chain connects TRBV7-9 to TRBJ2-5; weak D call: TRBD1 (6 bases). Sequencing used peripheral blood. The CDR3 DNA is TGTGCCAGCAGCTTGACAGGTTCACTTGGGGAGACCCAGTACTTC. The encoded protein is CASSLTGSLGETQYF.